This TCR beta chain was identified in a study of shared clonotypes between healthy human individuals. Across the study: The plates for each donor numbered three CD4 naive, three CD4 memory, two CD8 naive and one CD8 memory. Findings and caveats of the study: Blood was the sole source, and tissue repertoires probably differ. For naive CD4 cells, roughly 4.8% of clonotypes were shared across a few donors.

In regard to this clone: What it binds is not known.

The CDR3 consists of 15 residues. The germline V gene has CDR1 SGDLS and CDR2 YYNGEE. V gave up 2 bases and J gave up 4 bases, with 13 bases separating them. Genomic DNA of every subset was divided equally among multiple immunoSEQ plates. The assay was immunoSEQ multiplex PCR, and TCRdb's table has in-frame clones only and misses some. The profile shows under 1 million clones, over 90% of them singletons. Naive CD8 cells lacked CD45RO and underwent positive selection for CCR7, leaving out terminally differentiated effector memory CD45RA+ cells. Sequencing was done on a sample of naive CD8+ T cells sorted from blood. The chain is built from TRBV9 and TRBJ2-1; D may be TRBD2 (6 bases). This TCR was sampled from a man aged 25-45 years in good health. The DNA of the CDR3 is TGTGCCAGCAGCGTTCGGGAGTCCCTTTACAATGAGCAGTTCTTC. This translates into CASSVRESLYNEQFF.